This entry describes one T cell receptor (beta chain). Its antigen is not identified. This entry comes from a study of OX40 agonist ivuxolimab in advanced cancers. Study as a whole: Intravenous ivuxolimab was administered to patients every 2 weeks at 0.01 to 10 mg/kg. Dose-escalation patients suffered from hepatocellular carcinoma, melanoma, renal cell or head and neck cancer. Whole-study results and caveats: With doses of 0.1 to 3.0 mg/kg, CD4+ and CD8+ blood T cells had undergone clonal expansion by week 6.

The data were produced by immunoSEQ multiplex PCR, yet TCRdb's version contains in-frame clones alone and is incomplete. The table includes 65,000 to 75,000 clones, approximately 84% detected once. The CDR3 length is 14 residues. The V gene's germline CDR1 is LNHNV and CDR2 YYDKDF (reference sequence). This sequence joins TRBV15 and TRBJ2-5, with D maybe TRBD2 (5 bases). The J call may not be correct, given that the DNA end is closer to TRBJ2-7. The source is an adult with an advanced solid tumor such as melanoma, head and neck, liver or kidney cancer. This sample comprised CD4+ or CD8+ T cells sorted from blood, obtained in a trial of the OX40 agonist ivuxolimab. For the CDR3, the DNA is TGTGCCACCAGCAGAGGAGGGAACTCCTACGAGCAGTACTTC. Protein product: CATSRGGNSYEQYF.